This T cell receptor (beta chain) was recorded in a study of response to subunit inactivated influenza vaccine. Turning to this clonotype: As yet, its antigen is unknown.

Trimming left V 6 bases short and J 3 bases short, with 16 bases between. The CDR3 totals 15 residues. Germline V gives CDR1 LNHNV, CDR2 YYDKDF (reference sequence). TCRdb redid the calling of the RT-PCR reads with MiXCR, one entry per CDR3 protein. The data hold roughly 700,000 distinct CDR3 sequences, with 11% to 15% observed a single time. General study points: The authors suggested that every seasonal influenza vaccination recruits few new T cells.

The clonotype was recovered from a man aged 50-59 years who received an inactivated influenza vaccine. V and J are TRBV15 and TRBJ2-3; the D call may be TRBD1 or TRBD2 (6 bases each). The sample consisted of PBMCs from blood, taken approximately 15 days before vaccination. CDR3 coding DNA: TGTGCCACCAGACTATCGGGGGCCCCGACAGATACGCAGTATTTT. Amino acids: CATRLSGAPTDTQYF.